Included here is one TCR beta chain sequence, with context. Its antigen is not yet known. Per-base quality was not reported, and no clone a single base away is much larger than it. These data are taken from a study of siplizumab effects on memory and regulatory T cells (dated by TCRdb to the late 2010s). For the wider study: The study looked at the effect of siplizumab, an anti-CD2 antibody, on alloreactive T-cell subsets in allogeneic mixed lymphocyte reactions made from human PBMCs. What the work shows at the level of the full study, not this receptor alone: Because sequences at frequencies below about 10^-5 were poorly captured, only a minor fraction of alloreactive clones could be mapped back to unstimulated subsets. Unstimulated naive T cells appeared to be more diverse than memory T cells, and naive cells seemed to make a substantial contribution to the alloresponse. Among mappable alloreactive CD4+ clones, an average Treg-derived fraction of about 70% was observed with siplizumab, compared with approximately 26% in control reactions. For roughly 75-95% of proliferating CD4+ or CD8+ clones, no naive or memory phenotype could be assigned. The cumulative frequency of alloreactive sequences traceable to unstimulated CD4+ memory T cells was significantly reduced by siplizumab. No functional confirmation was obtained for the suppressive function of proliferating Tregs from siplizumab cultures.

In the germline V gene (reference sequence), CDR1 corresponds to LNHDA and CDR2 to SQIVND. Including cysteine and phenylalanine, the CDR3 has 13 amino acids. The only DNA kept is the CDR3, 39 bases in frame from the first base. Between the V and J ends, shortened by 4 bases and 5 bases respectively, the junction contains 9 bases. Libraries came from the immunoSEQ multiplex PCR assay. Each sample had 90,000 to 100,000 TCR templates assayed by the deep sequencing platform. Genomic DNA extracted from sorted T cells was used for TCRbeta CDR3 sequencing. Turning to the authors' computational methods: The R programming language was used for clonal analysis of the TCRbeta CDR3 data. Comparing unstimulated samples against CFSE-low samples taken after the reaction was how alloreactive CD4+ and CD8+ clones were defined. Alloreactive CD4+ clones were assigned to regulatory or non-regulatory origin by matching sequences to sorted unstimulated Treg and non-Treg repertoires. What TCRdb holds here is the immuneACCESS table cut down to in-frame rearrangements. Part of the clones is not present; checked against another copy, under half of the missing clones reflect an unresolved V gene, and the others are unexplained. The DNA gave D and trimming, while V, J and clone size come from that table. Present in this sample are over 85,000 clones, roughly 93% of which were seen just once. The ten largest clones add up to 5.5% to 7.5% of the sample.

TCRbeta CDR3 sequencing was performed on sorted unstimulated T cells and on proliferating T cells recovered from mixed lymphocyte reactions. Fresh whole blood from some eleven HLA-typed healthy donors was used to isolate PBMCs. This chain joins TRBV19 to TRBJ2-1; the D gene is perhaps TRBD2, from 7 matching bases. This TCR was sampled from a human donor in good health. Sequenced sample: CD8+ T cells sorted from blood. This receptor carries the CDR3 CASSTGGHNEQFF. The DNA sequence reads TGTGCCAGTAGTACGGGGGGCCACAATGAGCAGTTCTTC.